Listed here are 26 T cell receptor beta chains from one sample, sequenced in a study of PD-1 blockade in classical Hodgkin lymphoma (dated by TCRdb to the early 2020s). This specimen's time point label, interpreted: cycle 2 day 1 (C2D1) of nivolumab. All trial patients had relapsed after autologous stem cell transplantation, with cohorts A, B and C differing in prior brentuximab vedotin exposure. The method behind the library was the immunoSEQ multiplex PCR assay. The source is immuneACCESS, and TCRdb retained only in-frame sequences with V and J called. Part of the clones is not carried over; for the studies checked, unresolved V genes explain less than half of this, and the remainder is unexplained. The sample profile shows 100,000 or so clones; around nine tenths of them were found once. The top ten constitute under 8.5% of the sample. The specimen comprised peripheral blood mononuclear cells (PBMCs), sampled before the second cycle of nivolumab. The source of these receptors is a human donor with classical Hodgkin lymphoma.

The chain links TRBV6-1 to TRBJ2-5, with a weak D call TRBD1 (6 bases). This CDR3 has 13 residues. The germline V and J ends were trimmed by 6 bases and 3 bases, with 11 bases remaining between them. Germline V lookup: CDR1 MNHNS, CDR2 SASEGT. The CDR3 nucleotides are TGTGCCAGCAGACCAGCAGGGGAAGAGACCCAGTACTTC. Translating gives CASRPAGEETQYF.

The V and J genes are TRBV27 and TRBJ1-2; D unresolved. There are 14 residues in the CDR3. Germline-derived CDR1 and CDR2 are MNHEY and SMNVEV (reference sequence). The V and J ends lost 0 bases and 4 bases respectively, with 9 bases between them. CDR3 region: CASSLSLSGYGYTF. As DNA, the CDR3 is TGTGCCAGCAGTTTATCATTGTCTGGCTATGGCTACACCTTC.

This chain uses TRBV19 with TRBJ2-7, with TRBD1 matching 9 bases. Germline V gene lookup returns CDR1 LNHDA and CDR2 SQIVND (reference sequence). J was trimmed by 6 bases and V by 5 bases; bases with no gene match: 11. The CDR3 spans 15 residues. This CDR3 reads CASSDRDRDTREQYF. The CDR3 DNA is TGTGCCAGTAGTGACCGGGACAGGGACACTCGCGAGCAGTACTTC.

This chain uses TRBV11-2 with TRBJ2-3; the match to TRBD2 covers 11 bases. Looked up from germline, CDR1 is SGHAT and CDR2 is FQNNGV. The CDR3 length is 19 residues. V gave up 4 bases and J gave up 0 bases; unmatched junction bases: 12. Here the CDR3 DNA reads TGTGCCAGCAGCTCCTATACTAGCGGGGGCCTATTTAGCACAGATACGCAGTATTTT. Protein: CASSSYTSGGLFSTDTQYF.

The rearrangement uses TRBV5-1 and TRBJ1-1, with D unresolved. The CDR3 spans 15 residues. V was clipped by 5 bases and J by 0 bases, with 14 bases between them. CDR1 and CDR2 (germline): SGHRS, YFSETQ. The DNA of the CDR3 is TGCGCCAGCAGAACCGGGATTAACATGAACACTGAAGCTTTCTTT. It codes for CASRTGINMNTEAFF.

The rearrangement uses TRBV9 and TRBJ2-2; D possibly matches TRBD1 or TRBD2 (5 bases each). The CDR3 loop spans 17 amino acids. V was cut by 0 bases and J by 5 bases, with 17 bases left in between. Germline loops: CDR1 SGDLS, CDR2 YYNGEE. CDR3 amino acids: CASSVEGPPRNTGELFF. The CDR3 bases are TGTGCCAGCAGCGTAGAGGGACCGCCGAGAAATACCGGGGAGCTGTTTTTT.

This rearrangement joins TRBV23-1 to TRBJ1-2, with D tentatively TRBD1 (5 bases). TRBV23-1 is noted as an ORF with a role that remains uncertain. V dropped 3 bases and J dropped 2 bases, with 16 bases sitting between them. The CDR3 covers 16 residues. The DNA of the CDR3 is TGCGCCAGCAGTCAGGCCGGGACCCGTATCAACTATGGCTACACCTTC. This translates into CASSQAGTRINYGYTF.

This sequence joins TRBV6-5 and TRBJ1-1, with D maybe TRBD1 (5 bases). The CDR3 has 13 amino acids. With 4 bases removed from V and 4 bases from J, the gap between germline ends came to 10 bases. In germline, CDR1 is MNHEY, CDR2 SVGAGI. The CDR3 region is CASSSDGGTEAFF. CDR3 bases: TGTGCCAGCAGTTCGGACGGGGGCACTGAAGCTTTCTTT.

This clone was picked up a small number of times. The chain links TRBV30 to TRBJ2-7, with TRBD2 as a possible D gene (6 bases). Between the trimmed V and J ends, which lost 6 bases and 4 bases, there was a span of 22 bases. The length of the CDR3 is 15 residues. Germline CDR1 is GTSNPN and CDR2 is SVGIG (reference sequence). CDR3 region: CACLWWGKEGYEQYF. The CDR3, as DNA: TGTGCCTGCCTCTGGTGGGGGAAGGAGGGATACGAGCAGTACTTC.

The gene calls are TRBV7-3 and TRBJ2-1, with D possibly matching TRBD2 (5 bases). This CDR3 has 15 residues. In germline, CDR1 is SGHTA, CDR2 FQGTGA. Between the trimmed V and J ends, which lost 4 bases and 0 bases, there was a span of 10 bases. In DNA, the CDR3 is TGTGCCAGCAGCTCGGCACTAGGCTCCTACAATGAGCAGTTCTTC. Encoded protein: CASSSALGSYNEQFF.

The chain carries TRBV10-3 and TRBJ1-4, with unresolved D. This CDR3 is built from 14 residues. Between the trimmed V and J ends, which lost 4 bases and 2 bases, there was a span of 8 bases. Germline-derived CDR1 and CDR2 are ENHRY and SYGVKD. The CDR3 DNA sequence: TGTGCCATCAGTGCATTGGAGACTAATGAAAAACTGTTTTTT. This codes for CAISALETNEKLFF.

The chain carries TRBV18 and TRBJ2-2; 7 bases line up with TRBD1. From germline, CDR1 is KGHSH and CDR2 LQKENI. V gave up 2 bases and J gave up 2 bases; unmatched junction bases: 5. The CDR3 covers 16 residues. CDR3: CASSPFGTDNTGELFF. DNA for the CDR3: TGTGCCAGCTCACCATTCGGGACAGATAACACCGGGGAGCTGTTTTTT.

V is TRBV18 and J is TRBJ1-1; D unclear. There are 15 residues in the CDR3. Trimming stripped 2 bases from V and 3 bases from J, with 13 bases between. Germline loops: CDR1 KGHSH, CDR2 LQKENI. CDR3 loop: CASSPNHEGYTEAFF. The CDR3 region has the DNA TGTGCCAGCTCACCAAACCACGAGGGCTACACTGAAGCTTTCTTT.

The chain recombines TRBV19 with TRBJ2-1; 11 positions match TRBD1. Germline loops: CDR1 LNHDA, CDR2 SQIVND (reference sequence). The CDR3 spans 15 residues. Trimming removed 3 bases from V and 6 bases from J; junction bases left unmatched: 4. Here the CDR3 DNA reads TGTGCCAGTAGTATCTTAGGACAGGGGGCCAATGAGCAGTTCTTC. It codes for CASSILGQGANEQFF.

The chain links TRBV9 to TRBJ2-1; 7 bases align to TRBD1. With V trimmed by 3 bases and J by 6 bases, 6 bases remained unmatched. This CDR3 is built from 14 residues. Per germline, CDR1 SGDLS and CDR2 YYNGEE. This CDR3 is CASSGGRDSNEQFF. The CDR3 DNA follows: TGTGCCAGCAGCGGAGGCCGGGACAGCAATGAGCAGTTCTTC.

The chain links TRBV7-3 to TRBJ2-7; tentatively, D is TRBD1 (6 bases). The CDR3 is 15 amino acids. Trimming took 5 bases from V and 4 from J, leaving 18 bases between them. CDR1 and CDR2 (germline): SGHTA, FQGTGA. The CDR3 loop is CASSPRQAAVYEQYF. The CDR3 region has the DNA TGTGCCAGCAGCCCCAGACAGGCGGCGGTGTACGAGCAGTACTTC.

V is TRBV27 and J is TRBJ2-4; D is unresolved. The V end was cut by 5 bases, the J end by 0 bases, with 5 bases between. The CDR3 consists of 13 residues. Per germline, CDR1 MNHEY and CDR2 SMNVEV (reference sequence). CDR3: CASSQLAKNIQYF. The CDR3 region has the DNA TGTGCCAGCAGTCAGCTAGCCAAAAACATTCAGTACTTC.

The rearrangement links TRBV4-1 to TRBJ2-7; TRBD1 agrees at 8 bases. V trimming: 3 bases; J trimming: 0 bases; junction bases outside the gene matches: 7. This CDR3 region has 16 residues. Per the germline V gene, CDR1 is MGHRA and CDR2 is YSYEKL. CDR3 coding DNA: TGCGCCAGCAGCCACCCGGGACAGGACCTCTCCTACGAGCAGTACTTC. Encoded protein: CASSHPGQDLSYEQYF.

In DNA, the CDR3 is TGTGCCAGCAGCCACCTTTCTAGCGGGGGGCCGAAAGCCTACGAGCAGTACTTC. Its translation is CASSHLSSGGPKAYEQYF. The chain combines TRBV14 with TRBJ2-7; 11 bases line up with TRBD2. Germline loops: CDR1 SGHDN, CDR2 FVKESK. V lost 3 bases, J lost 2 bases, and 12 bases stayed unmatched. This CDR3 spans 18 amino acids.

V is TRBV7-3 and J is TRBJ1-1; D not certain. Trimming cost V 2 bases and J 0 bases, with 7 bases left between them. The CDR3 has 14 residues. Germline V gene sequence: CDR1 SGHTA, CDR2 FQGTGA. The chain's CDR3 is CASSLGGVNTEAFF. CDR3 in DNA: TGTGCCAGCAGCTTAGGTGGGGTGAACACTGAAGCTTTCTTT.

J is TRBJ2-3 and V is TRBV7-2; D ambiguous. Trimming pared 4 bases from V and 0 bases from J, leaving 8 bases between. The CDR3 is made up of 14 amino acids. The germline gives CDR1 SGHTA, CDR2 FQGNSA. CDR3 amino acids: CASSSMTSTDTQYF. CDR3 DNA sequence: TGTGCCAGCAGCTCGATGACTAGCACAGATACGCAGTATTTT.

The chain couples TRBV4-3 to TRBJ1-3; 8 bases fit TRBD1. CDR3 size: 16 residues. Losses at the gene ends were 0 bases for V and 4 bases for J; bases not matched to a gene: 5. The germline gives CDR1 LGHNA, CDR2 YSLEER. The CDR3 here is CASSQDGRGLGNTIYF. CDR3 sequence (DNA): TGCGCCAGCAGCCAAGACGGCAGGGGGCTCGGAAACACCATATATTTT.

The chain combines TRBV19 with TRBJ1-2; D perhaps matches TRBD1 (5 bases). CDR3 length: 14 residues. CDR1 LNHDA and CDR2 SQIVND come from the germline V gene (reference sequence). Between the trimmed V and J ends, which lost 6 bases and 2 bases, there was a span of 13 bases. The CDR3 spells CASSPSGSNYGYTF. For the CDR3, the DNA is TGTGCCAGTAGCCCCTCAGGGTCCAACTATGGCTACACCTTC.

V gene TRBV7-2 combines with J gene TRBJ1-1; 8 bases are a match to TRBD1. Losses at the gene ends were 5 bases for V and 4 bases for J; bases not matched to a gene: 9. Looked up from germline, CDR1 is SGHTA and CDR2 is FQGNSA. The CDR3 loop spans 15 amino acids. The CDR3 loop reads CASSLGQGLGTEAFF. The CDR3 DNA reads TGTGCCAGCAGCCTTGGACAGGGTTTGGGCACTGAAGCTTTCTTT.

This clone appeared a few times. The chain couples TRBV15 to TRBJ1-5; D is uncertain. This CDR3 spans 20 amino acids. The germline V and J ends were trimmed by 5 bases and 2 bases, with 28 bases remaining between them. Germline-derived CDR1 and CDR2 are LNHNV and YYDKDF (reference sequence). The DNA of the CDR3 is TGTGCCACCAGCTCCCAAGGTGCGACAACGTTCAGGACGGGCAATCAGCCCCAGCATTTT. Translated, it gives CATSSQGATTFRTGNQPQHF. The variable domain in full, with the rest retrieved from reference TRBV15 and TRBJ1-5, is DAMVIQNPRYQVTQFGKPVTLSCSQTLNHNVMYWYQQKSSQAPKLLFHYYDKDFNNEADTPDNFQSRRPNTSFCFLDIRSPGLGDTAMYLCATSSQGATTFRTGNQPQHFGDGTRLSIL.

This clone is a singleton in its sample. The chain is built from TRBV30 and TRBJ1-1; D is ambiguous. The CDR3 runs 13 residues. Germline assignment: CDR1 GTSNPN and CDR2 SVGIG (reference sequence). V was trimmed by 0 bases and J by 0 bases, leaving 5 bases between them. The CDR3 loop is CAWSVLLNTEAFF. For the CDR3, the DNA is TGTGCCTGGAGTGTACTTCTGAACACTGAAGCTTTCTTT.